This T cell receptor beta chain was sequenced for a study of low-dose radiotherapy and immunotherapy resistance in tumors. cDNA synthesis used a TRAV/TRBV-specific primer set for both chains. It was with a constant-region primer and a V-primer adapter that TCRs were amplified over around 19 PCR cycles. TCRdb reprocessed the reads via MiXCR and lists one record per CDR3 protein. The sample yields around 13,000 distinct CDR3 sequences, over 55% seen once. V lost 5 bases and J lost 3; bases outside the gene matches: 7. The CDR3 sequence is 15 residues long. Germline CDR1 reads SNHLY; CDR2 reads FYNNEI. The chain uses TRBV2 and TRBJ1-5; 7 bases agree with TRBD1. This clonotype was sampled from a human donor with advanced metastatic prostate, ovarian, gallbladder or colorectal cancer (not recorded which). This table probably holds off-target reads from a library built for another chain. This chain's CDR3 is CASSLRGPNNQPQHF. As DNA, the CDR3 is TGTGCCAGCAGTCTAAGGGGGCCGAACAATCAGCCCCAGCATTTT.